This T cell receptor beta chain was recorded in a study of blood T cell repertoires in COVID-19. Background on the study: Samples taken during acute and convalescent COVID-19 were collected in the United States, Italy and Spain. From T cells, B-cell-depleted T cells, or PBMCs came the material, which was cDNA or gDNA.

Germline V lookup: CDR1 SGHKS, CDR2 YYEKEE (reference sequence). The length of the CDR3 is 17 residues. J gave up 4 bases and V 1 base, and 10 bases lay outside the gene matches. As originally analysed: For nucleated cells, counts were estimated from reference gene primer amplification. Method: immunoSEQ multiplex PCR; TCRdb's copy keeps in-frame clones and lacks some. That table furnishes V, J and clone size, whereas the DNA furnished D and trimming. Of about 250,000 clones listed, more than 80% were seen once; the top ten hold about 3%. The J gene is TRBJ1-1, the V gene TRBV5-5, with TRBD1 identical over 10 bases. What was sequenced was peripheral blood. The sequence was obtained from a woman in her thirties with active or convalescent COVID-19. The CDR3 DNA reads as TGTGCCAGCAGCTTGTTAGGGCTGGACAGGGGGGGCACTGAAGCTTTCTTT. It encodes CASSLLGLDRGGTEAFF.